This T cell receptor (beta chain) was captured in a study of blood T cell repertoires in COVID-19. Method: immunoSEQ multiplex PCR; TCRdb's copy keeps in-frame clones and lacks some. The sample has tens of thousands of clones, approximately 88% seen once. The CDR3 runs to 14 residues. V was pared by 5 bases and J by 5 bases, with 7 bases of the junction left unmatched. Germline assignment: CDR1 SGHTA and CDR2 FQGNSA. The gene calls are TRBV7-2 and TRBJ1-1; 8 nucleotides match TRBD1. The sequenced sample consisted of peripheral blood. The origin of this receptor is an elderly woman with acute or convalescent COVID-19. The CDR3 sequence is CASSQGTGRTEAFF. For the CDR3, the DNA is TGTGCCAGCAGCCAAGGGACAGGAAGGACTGAAGCTTTCTTT. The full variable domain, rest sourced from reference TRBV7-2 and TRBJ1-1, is GAGVSQSPSNKVTEKGKDVELRCDPISGHTALYWYRQSLGQGLEFLIYFQGNSAPDKSGLPSDRFSAERTGGSVSTLTIQRTQQEDSAVYLCASSQGTGRTEAFFGQGTRLTVV.